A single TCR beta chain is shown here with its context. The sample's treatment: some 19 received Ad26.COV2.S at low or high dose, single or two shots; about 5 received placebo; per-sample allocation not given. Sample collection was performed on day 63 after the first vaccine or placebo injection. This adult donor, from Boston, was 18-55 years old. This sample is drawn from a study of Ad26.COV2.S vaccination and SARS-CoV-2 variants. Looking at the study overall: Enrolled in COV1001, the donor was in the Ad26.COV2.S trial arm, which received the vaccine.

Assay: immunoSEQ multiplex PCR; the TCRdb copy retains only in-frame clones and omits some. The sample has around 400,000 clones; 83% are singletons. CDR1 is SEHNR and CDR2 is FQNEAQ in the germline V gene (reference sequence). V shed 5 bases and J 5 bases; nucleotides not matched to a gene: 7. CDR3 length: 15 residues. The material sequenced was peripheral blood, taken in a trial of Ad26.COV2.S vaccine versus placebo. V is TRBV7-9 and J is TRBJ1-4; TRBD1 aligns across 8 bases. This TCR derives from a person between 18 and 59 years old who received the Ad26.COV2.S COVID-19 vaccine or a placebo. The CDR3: CASSQGGTGNEKLFF. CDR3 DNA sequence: TGTGCCAGCAGCCAAGGGGGGACAGGAAATGAAAAACTGTTTTTT.